The source of this T cell receptor (beta chain) is a study of CD8 T cells in ankylosing spondylitis. Broader study findings: Disease-linked clones bore a CD8+ phenotype and were relatively rare in peripheral blood.

CDR1 is SGHRS, CDR2 YFSETQ, per germline. The CDR3 length is 18 residues. The V gene end was trimmed by 4 bases and the J gene end by 0 bases; junction bases not matched to a gene: 10. Scientists made TCR beta libraries using quantitative 5'-RACE with molecular barcodes. TCRdb called the 5' RACE reads again in MiXCR, with one record for every CDR3 protein. The sample lists 230,000 or so distinct CDR3 sequences, about 20% occurring once. This clonotype has a handful of counts. Its antigen is currently unknown. The V and J genes are TRBV5-1 and TRBJ2-7; 13 bases agree with TRBD2. The specimen was blood, either unsorted or a sorted T cell fraction (not recorded which). The TCR comes from a male donor with ankylosing spondylitis or in good health (not recorded which). In DNA form, the CDR3 reads TGCGCCAGCAGCCCAACGGGACTAGCGGGATCCATCTCCTACGAGCAGTACTTC. Protein: CASSPTGLAGSISYEQYF.